This T cell receptor beta chain appears in the sequencing data of a study of blood T cell repertoires in COVID-19. Study as a whole: Some COVID-19 samples were acute and others convalescent; all came from the United States, Italy and Spain. Sources were T cells, B-cell-depleted T cells, or PBMCs; the material itself was cDNA or gDNA.

As handled by the study authors: Amplification from reference gene primers served as the basis for estimated nucleated cell counts. The method was immunoSEQ multiplex PCR; TCRdb's version includes in-frame clones alone and lacks a portion of them. V and J calls and clone size are as listed in that table; D and trimming were resolved from the DNA. This sample has tens of thousands of clones, with 75% to 90% found just once. The germline CDR1 and CDR2 sequences are SGHAT and FQNNGV. The V end was cut by 3 bases, the J end by 5 bases, with 14 bases between. The CDR3 is made up of 14 amino acids. The clonotype was recovered from a woman aged 55-70 years with acute or convalescent COVID-19. The rearrangement links TRBV11-2 to TRBJ2-7, with D perhaps TRBD1 (7 bases). Sequencing input: peripheral blood. CDR3 nucleotide sequence: TGTGCCAGCAGCTTGGGGGACAGACTAGACGAGCAGTACTTC. Its protein is CASSLGDRLDEQYF.